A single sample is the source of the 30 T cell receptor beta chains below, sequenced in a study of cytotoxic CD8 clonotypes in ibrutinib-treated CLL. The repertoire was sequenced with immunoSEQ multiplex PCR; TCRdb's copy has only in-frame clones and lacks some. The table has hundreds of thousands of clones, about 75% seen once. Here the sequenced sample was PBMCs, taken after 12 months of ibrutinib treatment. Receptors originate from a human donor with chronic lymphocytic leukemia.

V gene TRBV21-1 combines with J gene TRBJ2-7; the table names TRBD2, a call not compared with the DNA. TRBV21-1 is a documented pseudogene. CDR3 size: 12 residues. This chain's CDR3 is CASTDRRDEQYF. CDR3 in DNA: TGTGCCAGCACCGACCGGAGGGACGAGCAGTACTTC.

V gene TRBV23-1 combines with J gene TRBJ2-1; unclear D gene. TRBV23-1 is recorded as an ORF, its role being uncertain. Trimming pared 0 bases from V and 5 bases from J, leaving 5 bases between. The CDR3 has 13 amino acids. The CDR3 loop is CASSQSRDNEQFF. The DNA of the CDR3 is TGCGCCAGCAGTCAATCACGGGACAATGAGCAGTTCTTC.

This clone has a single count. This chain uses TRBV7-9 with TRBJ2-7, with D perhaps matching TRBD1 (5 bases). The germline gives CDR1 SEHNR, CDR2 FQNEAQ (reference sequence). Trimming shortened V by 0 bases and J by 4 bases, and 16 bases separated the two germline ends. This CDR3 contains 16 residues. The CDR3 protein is CASSLAGVAVLYEQYF. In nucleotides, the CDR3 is TGTGCCAGCAGCTTAGCAGGGGTTGCTGTTCTATACGAGCAGTACTTC.

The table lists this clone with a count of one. CDR3 loop: CASTTGQGTGPQHF. In DNA, the CDR3 is TGTGCCAGCACCACAGGACAGGGTACCGGGCCCCAGCATTTT. The chain uses TRBV5-8 and TRBJ1-5; 8 bases are shared with TRBD1. V lost 6 bases and J lost 9; bases outside the gene matches: 11. The CDR3 is 14 residues long. CDR1 SGHTS and CDR2 YDEGEE come from the germline V gene.

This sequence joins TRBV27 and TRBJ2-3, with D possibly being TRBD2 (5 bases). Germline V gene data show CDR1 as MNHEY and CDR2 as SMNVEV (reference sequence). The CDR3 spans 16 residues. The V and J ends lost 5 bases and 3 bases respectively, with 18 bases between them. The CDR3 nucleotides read TGTGCCAGCAGTATACAGCGCGGGCCTCCGACAGATACGCAGTATTTT. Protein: CASSIQRGPPTDTQYF.

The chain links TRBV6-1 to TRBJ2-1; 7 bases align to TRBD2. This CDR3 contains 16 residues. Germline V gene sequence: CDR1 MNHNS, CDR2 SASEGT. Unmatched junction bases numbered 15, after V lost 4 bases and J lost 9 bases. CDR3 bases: TGTGCCAGCAGTGGTCTAGCGGTTGAGGGTTCCGGTGAGCAGTTCTTC. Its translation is CASSGLAVEGSGEQFF.

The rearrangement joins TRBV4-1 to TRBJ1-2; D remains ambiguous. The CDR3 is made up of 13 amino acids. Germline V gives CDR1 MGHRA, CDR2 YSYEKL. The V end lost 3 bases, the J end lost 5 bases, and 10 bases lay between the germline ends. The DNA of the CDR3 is TGCGCCAGCAGCCAGGCTGGGTCATATGGCTACACCTTC. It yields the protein CASSQAGSYGYTF.

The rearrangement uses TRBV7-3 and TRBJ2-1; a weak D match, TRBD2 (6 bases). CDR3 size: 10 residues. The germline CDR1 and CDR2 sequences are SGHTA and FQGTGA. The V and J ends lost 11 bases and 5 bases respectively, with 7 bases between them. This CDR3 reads CAGGDNEQFF. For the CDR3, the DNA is TGTGCCGGCGGGGACAATGAGCAGTTCTTC.

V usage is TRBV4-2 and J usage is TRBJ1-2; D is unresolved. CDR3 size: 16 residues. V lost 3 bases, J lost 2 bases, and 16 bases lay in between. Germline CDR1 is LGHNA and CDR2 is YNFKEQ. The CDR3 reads CASSHPREALNYGYTF. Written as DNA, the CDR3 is TGTGCCAGCAGCCACCCCCGGGAAGCCTTAAACTATGGCTACACCTTC.

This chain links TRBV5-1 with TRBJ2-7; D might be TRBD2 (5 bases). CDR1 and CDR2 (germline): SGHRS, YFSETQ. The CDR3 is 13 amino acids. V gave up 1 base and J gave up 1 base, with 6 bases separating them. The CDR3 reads CASSLRESYEQYF. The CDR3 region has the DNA TGCGCCAGCAGCTTGCGGGAATCCTACGAGCAGTACTTC.

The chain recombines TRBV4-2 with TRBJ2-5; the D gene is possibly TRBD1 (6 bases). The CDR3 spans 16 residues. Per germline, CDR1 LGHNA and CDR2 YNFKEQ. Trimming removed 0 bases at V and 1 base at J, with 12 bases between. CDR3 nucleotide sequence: TGTGCCAGCAGCCAAGAAGGGCAGGGGAGCCAAGAGACCCAGTACTTC. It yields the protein CASSQEGQGSQETQYF.

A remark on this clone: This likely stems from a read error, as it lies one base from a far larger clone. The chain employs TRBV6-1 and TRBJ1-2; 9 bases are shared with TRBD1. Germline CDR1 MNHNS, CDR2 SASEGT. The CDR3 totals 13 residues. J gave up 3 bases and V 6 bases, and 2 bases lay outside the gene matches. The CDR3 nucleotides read TGTGCCAGCAGAAGGACAGGGGACTATGGCTACACCTTC. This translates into CASRRTGDYGYTF.

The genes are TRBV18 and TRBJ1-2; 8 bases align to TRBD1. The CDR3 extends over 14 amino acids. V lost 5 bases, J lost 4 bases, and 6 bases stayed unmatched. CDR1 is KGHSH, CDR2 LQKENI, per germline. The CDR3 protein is CASSSSGGSYGYTF. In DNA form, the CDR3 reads TGTGCCAGCTCATCCTCAGGGGGCAGCTATGGCTACACCTTC.

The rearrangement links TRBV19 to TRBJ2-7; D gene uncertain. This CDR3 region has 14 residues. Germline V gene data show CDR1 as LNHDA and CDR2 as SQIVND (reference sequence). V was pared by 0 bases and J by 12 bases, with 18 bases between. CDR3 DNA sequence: TGTGCCAGTAGTATAGATCGGAACGTTGCACCACTGTACTTC. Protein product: CASSIDRNVAPLYF.

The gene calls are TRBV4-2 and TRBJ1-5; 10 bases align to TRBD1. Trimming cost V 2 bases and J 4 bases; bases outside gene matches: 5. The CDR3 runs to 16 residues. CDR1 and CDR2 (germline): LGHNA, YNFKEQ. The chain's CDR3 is CASSQYWTGGNQPQHF. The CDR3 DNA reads TGTGCCAGCAGCCAATATTGGACAGGGGGAAATCAGCCCCAGCATTTT.

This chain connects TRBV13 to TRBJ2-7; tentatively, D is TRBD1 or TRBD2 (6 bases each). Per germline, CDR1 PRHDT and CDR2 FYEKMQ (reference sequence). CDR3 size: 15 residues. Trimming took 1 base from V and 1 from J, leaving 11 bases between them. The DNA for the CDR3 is TGTGCCAGCAGCTTAGCGGGGGCCTCGTCCTACGAGCAGTACTTC. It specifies CASSLAGASSYEQYF.

The CDR3 DNA is TGTGCCACTATTAGGACAGGGGGCAAGAACACTGAAGCTTTCTTT. Translating it yields CATIRTGGKNTEAFF. The chain carries TRBV5-4 and TRBJ1-1; 11 bases line up with TRBD1. The CDR3 consists of 15 residues. The germline V gene has CDR1 SGHNT and CDR2 YYREEE (reference sequence). The V and J ends lost 9 bases and 1 base, in that order; junction bases with no gene match: 8.

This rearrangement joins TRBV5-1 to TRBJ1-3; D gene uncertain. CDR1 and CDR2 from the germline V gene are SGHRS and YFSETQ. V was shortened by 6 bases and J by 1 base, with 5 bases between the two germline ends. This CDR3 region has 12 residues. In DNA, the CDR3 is TGCGCCAGCACGGGTTCTGGAAACACCATATATTTT. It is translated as CASTGSGNTIYF.

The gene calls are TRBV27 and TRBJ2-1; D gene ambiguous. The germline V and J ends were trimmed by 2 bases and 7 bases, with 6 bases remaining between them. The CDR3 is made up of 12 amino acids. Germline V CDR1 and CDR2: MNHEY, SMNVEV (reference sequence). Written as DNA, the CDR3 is TGTGCCAGCAGTTTAGGACGGAATGAGCAGTTCTTC. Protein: CASSLGRNEQFF.

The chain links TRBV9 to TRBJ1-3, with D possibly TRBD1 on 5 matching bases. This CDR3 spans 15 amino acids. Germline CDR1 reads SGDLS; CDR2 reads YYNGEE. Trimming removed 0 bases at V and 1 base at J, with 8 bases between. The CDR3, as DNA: TGTGCCAGCAGCGTAGAAGGGGTGTCTGGAAACACCATATATTTT. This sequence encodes CASSVEGVSGNTIYF.

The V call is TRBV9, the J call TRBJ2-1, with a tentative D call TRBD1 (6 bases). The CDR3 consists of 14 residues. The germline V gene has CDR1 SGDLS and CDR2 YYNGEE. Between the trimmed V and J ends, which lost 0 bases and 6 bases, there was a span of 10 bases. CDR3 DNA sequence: TGTGCCAGCAGCGTAGTGGGGGCCGGCAATGAGCAGTTCTTC. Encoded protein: CASSVVGAGNEQFF. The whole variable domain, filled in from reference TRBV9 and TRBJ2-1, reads DSGVTQTPKHLITATGQRVTLRCSPRSGDLSVYWYQQSLDQGLQFLIQYYNGEERAKGNILERFSAQQFPDLHSELNLSSLELGDSALYFCASSVVGAGNEQFFGPGTRLTVL.

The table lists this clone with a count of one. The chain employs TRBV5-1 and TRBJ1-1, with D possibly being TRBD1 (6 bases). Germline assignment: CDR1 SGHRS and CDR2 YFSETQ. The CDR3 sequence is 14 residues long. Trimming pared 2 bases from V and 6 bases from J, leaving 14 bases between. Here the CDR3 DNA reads TGCGCCAGCAGCTTATCTGGGGGCGCTTCTGAAGCTTTCTTT. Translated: CASSLSGGASEAFF.

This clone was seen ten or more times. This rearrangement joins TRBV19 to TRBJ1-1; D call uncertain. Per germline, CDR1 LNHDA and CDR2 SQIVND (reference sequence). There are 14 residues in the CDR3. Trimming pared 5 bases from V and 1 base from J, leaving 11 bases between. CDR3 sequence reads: CASSAERGNTEAFF. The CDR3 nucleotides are TGTGCCAGTAGTGCGGAACGGGGGAACACTGAAGCTTTCTTT.

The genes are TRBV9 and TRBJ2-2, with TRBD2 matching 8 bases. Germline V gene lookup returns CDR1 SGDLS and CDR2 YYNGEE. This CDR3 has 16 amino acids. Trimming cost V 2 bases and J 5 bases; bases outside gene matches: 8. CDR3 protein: CASSVLGLEDTGELFF. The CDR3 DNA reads TGTGCCAGCAGCGTGTTGGGACTAGAAGATACCGGGGAGCTGTTTTTT. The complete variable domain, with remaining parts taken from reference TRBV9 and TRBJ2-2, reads DSGVTQTPKHLITATGQRVTLRCSPRSGDLSVYWYQQSLDQGLQFLIQYYNGEERAKGNILERFSAQQFPDLHSELNLSSLELGDSALYFCASSVLGLEDTGELFFGEGSRLTVL.

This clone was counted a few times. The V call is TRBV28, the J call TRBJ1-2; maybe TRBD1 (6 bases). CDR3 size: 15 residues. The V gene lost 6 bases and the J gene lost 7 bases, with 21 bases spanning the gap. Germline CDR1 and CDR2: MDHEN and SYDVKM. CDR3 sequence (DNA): TGTGCCAGCAGCCCCCGAACCACCGGGGGGGCTGGCTACACCTTC. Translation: CASSPRTTGGAGYTF.

The CDR3 DNA reads TGTGCCTGGAGTGAACAGGTAACAGATACGCAGTATTTT. This gives the protein CAWSEQVTDTQYF. This chain links TRBV30 with TRBJ2-3, with TRBD1 as a possible D gene (5 bases). Germline loops: CDR1 GTSNPN, CDR2 SVGIG (reference sequence). CDR3 length: 13 residues. V lost 1 base and J lost 3, with 8 bases in between.

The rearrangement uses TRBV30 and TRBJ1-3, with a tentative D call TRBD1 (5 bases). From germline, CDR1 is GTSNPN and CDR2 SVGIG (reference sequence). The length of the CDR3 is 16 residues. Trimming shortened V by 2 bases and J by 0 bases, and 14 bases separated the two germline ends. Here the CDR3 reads CAWSRWTLDSGNTIYF. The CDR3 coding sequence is TGTGCCTGGAGTCGTTGGACATTAGACTCTGGAAACACCATATATTTT.

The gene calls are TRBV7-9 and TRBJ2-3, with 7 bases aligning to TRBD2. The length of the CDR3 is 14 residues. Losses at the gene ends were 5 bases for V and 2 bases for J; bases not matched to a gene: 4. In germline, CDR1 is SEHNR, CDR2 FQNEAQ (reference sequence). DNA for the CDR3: TGTGCCAGCAGCCGCGGGGGTGTCACAGATACGCAGTATTTT. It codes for CASSRGGVTDTQYF.

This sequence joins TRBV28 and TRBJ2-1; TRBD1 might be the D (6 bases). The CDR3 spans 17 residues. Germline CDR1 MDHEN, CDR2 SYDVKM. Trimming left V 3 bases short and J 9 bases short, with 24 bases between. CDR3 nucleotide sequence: TGTGCCAGCAGTTTCTATCTCAGGGTCCTCAAAGGGGGTGAGCAGTTCTTC. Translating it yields CASSFYLRVLKGGEQFF. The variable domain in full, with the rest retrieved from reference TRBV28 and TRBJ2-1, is DVKVTQSSRYLVKRTGEKVFLECVQDMDHENMFWYRQDPGLGLRLIYFSYDVKMKEKGDIPEGYSVSREKKERFSLILESASTNQTSMYLCASSFYLRVLKGGEQFFGPGTRLTVL.

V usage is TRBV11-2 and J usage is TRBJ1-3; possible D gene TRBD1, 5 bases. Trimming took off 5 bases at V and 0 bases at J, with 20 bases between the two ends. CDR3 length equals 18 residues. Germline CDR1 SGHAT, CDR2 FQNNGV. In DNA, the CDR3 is TGTGCCAGCAGCGCCGACACCCTGGGGGGGGTCTCTGGAAACACCATATATTTT. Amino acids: CASSADTLGGVSGNTIYF.